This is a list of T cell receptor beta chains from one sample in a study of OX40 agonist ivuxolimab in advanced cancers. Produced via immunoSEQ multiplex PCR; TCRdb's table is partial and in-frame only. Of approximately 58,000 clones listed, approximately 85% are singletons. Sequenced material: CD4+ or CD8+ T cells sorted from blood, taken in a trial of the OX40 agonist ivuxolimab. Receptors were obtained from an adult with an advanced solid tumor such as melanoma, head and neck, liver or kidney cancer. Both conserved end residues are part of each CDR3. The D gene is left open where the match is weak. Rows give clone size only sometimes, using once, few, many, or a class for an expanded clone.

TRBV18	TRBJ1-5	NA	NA	TGTGCCAGCTCACTCCGAGTCGATCAGCCCCAGCATTTT	CASSLRVDQPQHF
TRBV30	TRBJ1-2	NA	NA	TGTGCCTGGACAGCCTATCGTTTCGGAGTGAACGGCTACACCTTC	CAWTAYRFGVNGYTF
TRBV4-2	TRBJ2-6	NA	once	TGTGCCAGCAGCCAACGAGGAGGGGGGGCCGTCTCTGGGGCCAACGTCCTGACTTTC	CASSQRGGGAVSGANVLTF
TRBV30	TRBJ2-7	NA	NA	TGTGCCTGGAGTGTACTCTACGAGCAGTACTTC	CAWSVLYEQYF
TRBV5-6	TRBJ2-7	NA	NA	TGTGCCAGCAGCTCCCGCCCCGGGGGGCTCTCCTACGAGCAGTACTTC	CASSSRPGGLSYEQYF
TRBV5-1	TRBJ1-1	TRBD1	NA	TGCGCCAGCAGCTTGGGGGGACAGCTGATGAACACTGAAGCTTTCTTT	CASSLGGQLMNTEAFF
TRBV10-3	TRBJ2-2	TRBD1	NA	TGTGCCATCAGTGGAGGGGACAGACACACCGGGGAGCTGTTTTTT	CAISGGDRHTGELFF
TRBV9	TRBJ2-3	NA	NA	TGTGCCAGCAGCGTAGGCGGAAACACAGATACGCAGTATTTT	CASSVGGNTDTQYF
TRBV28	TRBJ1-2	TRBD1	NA	TGTGCCAGCGCTTCCGGGACAGGGAAGTATGGCTACACCTTC	CASASGTGKYGYTF
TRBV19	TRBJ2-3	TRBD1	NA	TGTGCCAGCACCAGGACAGGGGAGACAGATACGCAGTATTTT	CASTRTGETDTQYF
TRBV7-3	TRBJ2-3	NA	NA	TGTGCCAGCAGCTTAAACACGGGGTTAGATACGCAGTATTTT	CASSLNTGLDTQYF
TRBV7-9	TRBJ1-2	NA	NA	TGTGCCAGCAGCTTCGAGAAGGCAAAGGGGGGCTACACCTTC	CASSFEKAKGGYTF
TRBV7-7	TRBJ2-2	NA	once	TGTGCTAGCGGCGGTCAGGGGACCGGGGAGCTGTTTTTT	CASGGQGTGELFF
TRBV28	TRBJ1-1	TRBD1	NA	TGTGCCAGCAGTTTATTGGGACAGGGGTCGGACACTGAAGCTTTCTTT	CASSLLGQGSDTEAFF
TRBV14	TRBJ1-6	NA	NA	TGTGCCAGCAGCCCCGGGACCTCCTATAATTCACCCCTCCACTTT	CASSPGTSYNSPLHF
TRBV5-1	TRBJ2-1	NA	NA	TGCGCCAGCCGGCGAGCAGGGGAACTGAGGAATGAGCAGTTCTTC	CASRRAGELRNEQFF
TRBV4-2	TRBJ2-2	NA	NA	TGTGCCAGCAGCCAAGAGGGGGGGCGGAACACCGGGGAGCTGTTTTTT	CASSQEGGRNTGELFF
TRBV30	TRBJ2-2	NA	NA	TGTGCCTCTAAAAGGGTAGTCCAGACCGGGGAGCTGTTTTTT	CASKRVVQTGELFF
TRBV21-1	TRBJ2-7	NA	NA	TGTGCCAGCAGGGGACAGGGGGCGTACGAGCAGTACTTC	CASRGQGAYEQYF
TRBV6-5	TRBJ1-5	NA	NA	TGTGCCAGCAGTACCCTTTGGGGGGATCAGCCCCAGCATTTT	CASSTLWGDQPQHF
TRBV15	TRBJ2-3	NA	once	TGTGCCACCGGTAAAGGGCACACAGATACGCAGTATTTT	CATGKGHTDTQYF
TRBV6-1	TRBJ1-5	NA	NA	TGTGCCAGCAGTGCCGGGTTGGGTCCCCAGCATTTT	CASSAGLGPQHF
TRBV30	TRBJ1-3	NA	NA	TGTGCCTGGAGTCGGGACTACTCTGGAAACACCATATATTTT	CAWSRDYSGNTIYF
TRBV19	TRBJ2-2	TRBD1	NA	TGTGCCAGTAGTCCAGGGACAGGGCGGGGGACCGGGGAGCTGTTTTTT	CASSPGTGRGTGELFF
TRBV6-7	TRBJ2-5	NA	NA	TGTGCCAACTTTCCAATAGGCCCTGAAGAGACCCAGTACTTC	CANFPIGPEETQYF
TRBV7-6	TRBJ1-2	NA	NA	TGTGCCAGCAGCTCCGAGTTTCGTGCTCAAAGGCCCCATGGCTACACCTTC	CASSSEFRAQRPHGYTF
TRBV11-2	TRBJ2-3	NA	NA	TGTGCCAGCACCCCGCAGGGGACTAGCACAGATACGCAGTATTTT	CASTPQGTSTDTQYF
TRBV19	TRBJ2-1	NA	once	TGTGCCAGTAGTATCCGCAGGGACGTTTGGAATGAGCAGTTCTTC	CASSIRRDVWNEQFF
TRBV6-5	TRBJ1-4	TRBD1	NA	TGTGCCAGCAGTTATACCGGGACAGGGGATGAAAAACTGTTTTTT	CASSYTGTGDEKLFF
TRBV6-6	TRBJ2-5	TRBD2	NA	TGTGCCAGCAGTTACTCGGCTAGCGGGGGAGAGACCCAGTACTTC	CASSYSASGGETQYF
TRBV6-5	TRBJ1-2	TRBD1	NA	TGTGCCAGCAGTTACTCGAGGACAGGGGGAAACTATGGCTACACCTTC	CASSYSRTGGNYGYTF
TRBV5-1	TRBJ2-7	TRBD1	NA	TGCGCCAGCAGCTTGGCCGTCGCAGGGGGCTACGAGCAGTACTTC	CASSLAVAGGYEQYF
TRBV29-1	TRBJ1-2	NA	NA	TGCAGCACCCGGGACACCCCGGGCGGCTACACCTTC	CSTRDTPGGYTF
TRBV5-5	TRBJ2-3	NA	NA	TGTGCCAGCAGCCAAGCCACAGATACGCAGTATTTT	CASSQATDTQYF
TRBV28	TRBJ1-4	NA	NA	TGTGCCAGCAGAGGACAGCAAACAACTAATGAAAAACTGTTTTTT	CASRGQQTTNEKLFF
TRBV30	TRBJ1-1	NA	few	TGTGCCTGGAGTGTTTCGGACACTGAAGCTTTCTTT	CAWSVSDTEAFF
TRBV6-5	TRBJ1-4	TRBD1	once	TGTGCCAGCAGTTACTCAGGGACAGGGCGTGAAAAACTGTTTTTT	CASSYSGTGREKLFF
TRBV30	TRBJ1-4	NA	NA	TGTGCCCTCTCCGGGGCAACTAATGAAAAACTGTTTTTT	CALSGATNEKLFF
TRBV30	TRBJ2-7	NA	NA	TGTGCCTGGAGTGTATCCCGGACAGCTGGATTAAGGGAGCAGTACTTC	CAWSVSRTAGLREQYF
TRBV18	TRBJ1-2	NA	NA	TGTGCCAGCTCACCATACGGGGCCGAGGGCTATGGCTACACCTTC	CASSPYGAEGYGYTF
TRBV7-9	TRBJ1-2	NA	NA	TGTGCCAGCAGCTCGACAGAAAACTATGGCTACACCTTC	CASSSTENYGYTF
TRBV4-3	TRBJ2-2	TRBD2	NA	TGCGCCAGCAGCCCCGGGGGGTCGCCGAACACCGGGGAGCTGTTTTTT	CASSPGGSPNTGELFF
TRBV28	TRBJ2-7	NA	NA	TGTGCCAGCAGTTTTCCGGCCAGGGGAATCAACGAGCAGTACTTC	CASSFPARGINEQYF
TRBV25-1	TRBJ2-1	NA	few	TGTGCCAGCAGTGACGACACTGAGCAGTTCTTC	CASSDDTEQFF
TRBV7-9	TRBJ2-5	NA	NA	TGTGCCAGCAGCCCAGGGGAGACCCAGTACTTC	CASSPGETQYF
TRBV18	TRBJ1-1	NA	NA	TGTGCCAGCTCACCAGCCCAGGGGCTCGCTGAAGCTTTCTTT	CASSPAQGLAEAFF
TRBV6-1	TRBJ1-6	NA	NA	TGTGCCAGCAGTGAAAAGGGAGGAGCCACGCCATCCCTCCACTTT	CASSEKGGATPSLHF
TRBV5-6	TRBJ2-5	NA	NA	TGTGCCAGCAGCTTGCCGGAGACCCGGGAGACCCAGTACTTC	CASSLPETRETQYF
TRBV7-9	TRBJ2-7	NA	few	TGTGCCAGCAGCTTAGGGGCAGACTCCTACGAGCAGTACTTC	CASSLGADSYEQYF
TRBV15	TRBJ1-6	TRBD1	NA	TGTGCCACGGGGACAGAAGCTTCACCCCTCCACTTT	CATGTEASPLHF
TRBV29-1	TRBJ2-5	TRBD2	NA	TGCAGCGAGAGATTGGCGGGGGACCAAGAGACCCAGTACTTC	CSERLAGDQETQYF
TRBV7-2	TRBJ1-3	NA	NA	TGTGCCAGCAGCCTAGAACGCTCTGGAAACACCATATATTTT	CASSLERSGNTIYF